The source of this T cell receptor (beta chain) is a study of T cell changes during pregnancy in multiple sclerosis. Clones were sequenced by immunoSEQ multiplex PCR, and TCRdb holds only the in-frame ones, with some missing. The sample lists over 40,000 clones, about 91% seen once, with roughly 2.2% in the top ten. The CDR3 sequence is 14 residues long. Germline V lookup: CDR1 SNHLY, CDR2 FYNNEI. V shed 9 bases and J 16 bases; nucleotides not matched to a gene: 17. Here the sequenced sample was peripheral blood, taken in the third trimester of pregnancy. The clonotype was recovered from a female donor with multiple sclerosis, enrolled in a pregnancy study. The chain recombines TRBV2 with TRBJ2-1, with 11 bases lining up with TRBD2. The CDR3 region is CASRVDSSGTSGFF. The CDR3 coding sequence is TGTGCCAGTCGAGTGGATAGTTCCGGGACTAGCGGCTTCTTC.